This is a list of T cell receptor beta chains from one sample in a study of T cells in Graves' hyperthyroidism and ophthalmopathy. TCRdb reanalysed the multiplex PCR reads using MiXCR and keeps one entry per CDR3 protein. The sample has 300,000 to 450,000 distinct CDR3 sequences; approximately 25% are singletons. The sequencing sample was made of blood. The receptors were gathered from a man aged 50 or older with Graves' hyperthyroidism. The CDR3 runs from the conserved cysteine through the conserved F or W. D genes are given only for firm matches. Size tells how often a clone was seen (once, few, many) or the class of an expanded clone, and some rows leave it out.

clone_size	v_call	d_call	j_call	cdr3_nt	cdr3_aa
.	TRBV30	.	TRBJ1-2	TGTGCCTGGGGGACATACGGCTACACCTTC	CAWGTYGYTF
.	TRBV11-2	.	TRBJ2-3	TGTGCCAGCAGCTTAGCGATCCAGGGCACGGATACGCAGTATTTT	CASSLAIQGTDTQYF
many	TRBV28	.	TRBJ2-3	TGTGCCAGCAGTTCCACTGCAGATACGCAGTATTTT	CASSSTADTQYF
few	TRBV9	.	TRBJ2-5	TGTGCCAGCAGCCCCCGAACCCAGTACTTC	CASSPRTQYF
few	TRBV12-3/TRBV12-4	.	TRBJ1-5	TGTGCCAGCAGTCGACAGTATAGCAATCAGCCCCAGCATTTT	CASSRQYSNQPQHF
.	TRBV6-1	TRBD1	TRBJ2-1	TGTGCCAGCAGGACCGGGACAGCGAATTACAATGAGCAGTTCTTC	CASRTGTANYNEQFF
many	TRBV11-2	TRBD2	TRBJ2-7	TGTGCCAGCAGCTTAATTAGCGGGACCAGCCGGGCCTACGAGCAGTACTTC	CASSLISGTSRAYEQYF
few	TRBV4-1	.	TRBJ2-7	TGCGCCAGCAGCCAAGGAGCGGGCTACGAGCAGTACTTC	CASSQGAGYEQYF
.	TRBV6-2/TRBV6-3	.	TRBJ2-5	TGTGCCAGCACTAGGGTACAAGAGACCCAGTACTTC	CASTRVQETQYF
few	TRBV18	TRBD1	TRBJ2-2	TGTGCCAGCTCACCGCCGGGACAGGGGAACACCGGGGAGCTGTTTTTT	CASSPPGQGNTGELFF
.	TRBV2	.	TRBJ1-5	TGTGCCAGCAGTGAGGTTGGGGGTTTTAGGGAGCCCCAGCATTTT	CASSEVGGFREPQHF
.	TRBV7-2	.	TRBJ2-5	TGTGCCAGCAGCTTATCCTGGGGCCGGGAGACCCAGTACTTC	CASSLSWGRETQYF
many	TRBV12-3/TRBV12-4	TRBD1	TRBJ1-1	TGTGCCAGCAGAACCGGGACAGGGGCGGAAGCTTTCTTT	CASRTGTGAEAFF
.	TRBV12-5	TRBD1	TRBJ2-1	TGTGCTAGTGGGACTGGACAGGGAATCTACAATGAGCAGTTCTTC	CASGTGQGIYNEQFF
few	TRBV9	.	TRBJ1-1	TGTGCCAGCAGCGTAGCTCTGAACACTGAAGCTTTCTTT	CASSVALNTEAFF
few	TRBV12-3/TRBV12-4	.	TRBJ2-7	TGTGCCAGCAGTAGAGGGTTCTCCTACGAGCAGTACTTC	CASSRGFSYEQYF
many	TRBV2	.	TRBJ2-2	TGTGCCCAAACTAGTAAAGAGAACACCGGGGAGCTGTTTTTT	CAQTSKENTGELFF
few	TRBV2	TRBD2	TRBJ2-2	TGTGCCAGCACCTCGATTAGCGGGGGGGAGCTGTTTTTT	CASTSISGGELFF
.	TRBV5-6	.	TRBJ2-2	TGTGCCAGCAGGAGTTGGGTGGGGTCCGGGGAGCTGTTTTTT	CASRSWVGSGELFF
.	TRBV20-1	.	TRBJ1-6	TGCAGTGCTTTTGATAGCTCCTATAATTCACCCCTCCACTTT	CSAFDSSYNSPLHF
.	TRBV11-2	TRBD1	TRBJ1-2	TGTGCCAGCAGCTCGGACAGGGGCGCTTATGGCTACACCTTC	CASSSDRGAYGYTF
.	TRBV6-1	TRBD2	TRBJ2-7	TGTGCCAGCAGCCTAGCGGGCCTCCGCGAGCAGTACTTC	CASSLAGLREQYF
many	TRBV6-1	TRBD2	TRBJ2-2	TGTGCCAGCAGTAGACTAGCGGGAGTTTGGGACACCGGGGAGCTGTTTTTT	CASSRLAGVWDTGELFF
.	TRBV20-1	TRBD1	TRBJ1-1	TGCAGTGCTAGAGGGGACAGGAACACTGAAGCTTTCTTT	CSARGDRNTEAFF
.	TRBV2	TRBD2	TRBJ2-7	TGTGCCAGCAGTGAAGCTAGCGGGAGGCAATACGAGCAGTACTTC	CASSEASGRQYEQYF
many	TRBV3-1	.	TRBJ2-1	TGTGCCACCCGCGACGTGAATGAGCAGTTCTTC	CATRDVNEQFF
few	TRBV5-1	.	TRBJ2-3	TGCGCCAGCAGTGAGGCACGGGGCGGGACAGATACGCAGTATTTT	CASSEARGGTDTQYF
.	TRBV5-1	.	TRBJ2-1	TGCGCCAGCAAAACCCTATCAAGCTCCTACAATGAGCAGTTCTTC	CASKTLSSSYNEQFF
many	TRBV11-2	.	TRBJ1-6	TGTGCCAGCAGCTTTGGACGGGGGAATTCACCCCTCCACTTT	CASSFGRGNSPLHF
many	TRBV7-3	TRBD1	TRBJ2-1	TGTGCCAGCAGCTTATATGGGAACCGGGACAGGCCATACAATGAGCAGTTCTTC	CASSLYGNRDRPYNEQFF
few	TRBV3-1	TRBD2	TRBJ2-2	TGTGCCAGCAGCCAAGTTCTAGCGGGAGTCGTCGGGGAGCTGTTTTTT	CASSQVLAGVVGELFF
few	TRBV2	.	TRBJ2-3	TGTGCCAGCACTAAGGACGGGGGTAGCACAGATACGCAGTATTTT	CASTKDGGSTDTQYF
many	TRBV3-1	TRBD2	TRBJ2-7	TGTGCCAGCAGCCCCGGAACGGTAGCGGGAGGGAGCGAGCAGTACTTC	CASSPGTVAGGSEQYF
once	TRBV6-1	TRBD2	TRBJ2-7	TGTGCCAGCGGCGGATCTAGCGGGTTACACGAGCAGTACTTC	CASGGSSGLHEQYF
.	TRBV27	TRBD2	TRBJ2-6	TGTGCCAGCAGCACCCTGGGACTAGCGGGAGGGGCAAGAACTGGGGCCAACGTCCTGACTTTC	CASSTLGLAGGARTGANVLTF
.	TRBV11-3	.	TRBJ2-1	TGTGCCAGCAGCGTTGAGAATGAGCAGTTCTTC	CASSVENEQFF
.	TRBV20-1	.	TRBJ1-1	TGCAGTGCTAGAGATTTCCGCTCGGGGGGCGGCGCTGAAGATTTCTTT	CSARDFRSGGGAEDFF
.	TRBV5-8	.	TRBJ2-3	TGCGCCAGCAGCCAAGCAACAACCACAGATACGCAGTATTTT	CASSQATTTDTQYF
few	TRBV24-1	TRBD2	TRBJ2-2	TGTGCCACCAGTGATTTGGCGGGAGGGCCGTTTGGCGGGGAGCTGTTTTTT	CATSDLAGGPFGGELFF
many	TRBV11-2	.	TRBJ2-7	TGTGCCAGCAGCAACCCGGGGTCTTTCGAGCAGTACTTC	CASSNPGSFEQYF